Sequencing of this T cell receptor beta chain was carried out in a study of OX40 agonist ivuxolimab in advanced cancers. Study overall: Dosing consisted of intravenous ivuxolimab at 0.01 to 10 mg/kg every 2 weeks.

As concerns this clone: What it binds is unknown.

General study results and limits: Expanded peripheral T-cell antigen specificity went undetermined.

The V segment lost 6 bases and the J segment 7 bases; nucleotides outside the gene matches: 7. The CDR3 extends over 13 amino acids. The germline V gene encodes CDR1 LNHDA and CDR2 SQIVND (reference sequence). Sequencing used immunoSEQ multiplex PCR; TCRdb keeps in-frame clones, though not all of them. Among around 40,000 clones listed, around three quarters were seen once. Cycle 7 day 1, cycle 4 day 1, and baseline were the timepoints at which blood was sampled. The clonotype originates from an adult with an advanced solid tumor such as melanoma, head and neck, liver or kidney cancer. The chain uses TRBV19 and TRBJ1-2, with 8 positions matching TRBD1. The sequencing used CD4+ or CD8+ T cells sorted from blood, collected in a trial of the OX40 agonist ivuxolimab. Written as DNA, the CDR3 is TGTGCCAGTAGGACTCAGGGGGCGGGTGGCTACACCTTC. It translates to CASRTQGAGGYTF.